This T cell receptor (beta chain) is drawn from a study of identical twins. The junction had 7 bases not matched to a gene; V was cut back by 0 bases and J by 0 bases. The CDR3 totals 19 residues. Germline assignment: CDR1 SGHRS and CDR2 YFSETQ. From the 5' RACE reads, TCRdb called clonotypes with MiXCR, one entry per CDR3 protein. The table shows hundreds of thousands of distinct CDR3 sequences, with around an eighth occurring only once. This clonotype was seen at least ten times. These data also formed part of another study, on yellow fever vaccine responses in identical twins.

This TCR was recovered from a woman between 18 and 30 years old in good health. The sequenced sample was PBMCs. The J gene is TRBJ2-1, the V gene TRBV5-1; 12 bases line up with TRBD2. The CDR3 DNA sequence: TGCGCCAGCAGCTTGGGTCTAGCGGGAGGGCCCAGCTCCTACAATGAGCAGTTCTTC. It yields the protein CASSLGLAGGPSSYNEQFF.